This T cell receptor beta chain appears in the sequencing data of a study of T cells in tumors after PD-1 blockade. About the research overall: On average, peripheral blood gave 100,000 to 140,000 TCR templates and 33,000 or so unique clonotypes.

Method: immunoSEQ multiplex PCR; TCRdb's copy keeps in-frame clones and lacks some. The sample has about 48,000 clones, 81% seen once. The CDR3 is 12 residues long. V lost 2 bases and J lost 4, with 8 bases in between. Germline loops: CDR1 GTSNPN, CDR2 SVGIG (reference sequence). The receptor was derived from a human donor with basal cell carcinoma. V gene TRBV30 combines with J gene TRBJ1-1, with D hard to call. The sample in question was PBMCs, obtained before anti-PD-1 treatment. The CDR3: CAWSFGGTEAFF. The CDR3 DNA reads TGTGCCTGGAGTTTTGGCGGCACTGAAGCTTTCTTT.